What follows are 32 T cell receptor beta chains derived from one specimen sequenced in a study of long-term antiretroviral therapy in people with HIV. Version v3.0 of the immunoSEQ assay was performed at survey level. Clones were sequenced by immunoSEQ multiplex PCR, and TCRdb holds only the in-frame ones, with some missing. The sample comprises 13,000 to 15,000 clones, about 80% of which are singletons, and approximately 19% rests with the top ten. The sample in question was unsorted PBMCs, obtained 1.3 years before starting antiretroviral therapy. These receptors were collected from a man aged 40-50 years with HIV.

The rearrangement uses TRBV4-1 and TRBJ2-1; TRBD1 agrees at 9 bases. With 4 bases clipped from V and 2 bases from J, the junction kept 6 bases outside the gene matches. The CDR3 runs to 16 residues. The V gene's germline CDR1 is MGHRA and CDR2 YSYEKL. The CDR3 DNA sequence: TGCGCCAGCAGCCCGTGGGACAGGGTAGCCTACAATGAGCAGTTCTTC. Protein: CASSPWDRVAYNEQFF.

By share, this clone counts as large. The chain has TRBV5-1 and TRBJ1-4, with 9 bases identical to TRBD1. The germline V gene encodes CDR1 SGHRS and CDR2 YFSETQ. The CDR3 totals 14 residues. Losses at the gene ends were 2 bases for V and 8 bases for J; bases not matched to a gene: 4. This CDR3 reads CASSFGTGNEKLFF. The DNA of the CDR3 is TGCGCCAGCAGCTTCGGGACAGGGAACGAAAAACTGTTTTTT.

J is TRBJ1-3 and V is TRBV5-4; D is unclear. The germline V gene encodes CDR1 SGHNT and CDR2 YYREEE (reference sequence). There are 14 residues in the CDR3. V lost 4 bases and J 1 base, leaving 9 bases between the germline ends. CDR3 amino acids: CASSVRESGNTIYF. CDR3 DNA: TGTGCCAGCAGCGTCAGAGAATCTGGAAACACCATATATTTT. Using reference TRBV5-4 and TRBJ1-3 for the parts outside the CDR3, the full variable domain is ETGVTQSPTHLIKTRGQQVTLRCSSQSGHNTVSWYQQALGQGPQFIFQYYREEENGRGNFPPRFSGLQFPNYSSELNVNALELDDSALYLCASSVRESGNTIYFGEGSWLTVV.

This sequence joins TRBV25-1 and TRBJ1-6; 8 bases agree with TRBD1. CDR1 and CDR2 (germline): MGHDK, SYGVNS. V lost 4 bases and J lost 0; bases outside the gene matches: 5. The CDR3 spans 17 residues. The CDR3 loop is CASSARQGSSYNSPLHF. As DNA, the CDR3 is TGTGCCAGCAGTGCCCGACAGGGGAGCTCCTATAATTCACCCCTCCACTTT. Based on the CDR3 plus reference TRBV25-1 and TRBJ1-6, the full variable domain is EADIYQTPRYLVIGTGKKITLECSQTMGHDKMYWYQQDPGMELHLIHYSYGVNSTEKGDLSSESTVSRIRTEHFPLTLESARPSHTSQYLCASSARQGSSYNSPLHFGNGTRLTVT.

This clone occurred a few times. The V and J genes are TRBV18 and TRBJ2-7, with D maybe TRBD1 (5 bases). The CDR3 covers 16 residues. The germline V gene encodes CDR1 KGHSH and CDR2 LQKENI. The V and J ends lost 0 bases and 2 bases respectively, with 14 bases between them. Written as DNA, the CDR3 is TGTGCCAGCTCACCACCAGACAGCTACACAACCTACGAGCAGTACTTC. Protein: CASSPPDSYTTYEQYF.

This clone showed up just a few times. This sequence joins TRBV7-8 and TRBJ1-6, with a weak D call TRBD1 (5 bases). Between the trimmed V and J ends, which lost 5 bases and 6 bases, there was a span of 14 bases. Germline V CDR1 and CDR2: SGHVS, FQNEAQ. The CDR3 totals 15 residues. For the CDR3, the DNA is TGTGCCAGCAGCCCCGATGGACACCCTAATTCACCCCTCCACTTT. Residues: CASSPDGHPNSPLHF.

The chain combines TRBV4-1 with TRBJ1-1; 7 nucleotides line up with TRBD1. The germline V gene has CDR1 MGHRA and CDR2 YSYEKL. The CDR3 sequence is 16 residues long. The V segment lost 2 bases and the J segment 1 base; nucleotides outside the gene matches: 7. The CDR3 sequence: CASSQYTGVENTEAFF. DNA of the CDR3: TGCGCCAGCAGCCAATACACAGGGGTTGAGAACACTGAAGCTTTCTTT.

V is TRBV2 and J is TRBJ1-2; 8 nucleotides line up with TRBD1. Looked up from germline, CDR1 is SNHLY and CDR2 is FYNNEI. The CDR3 totals 15 residues. Unmatched junction bases numbered 13, after V lost 7 bases and J lost 6 bases. The CDR3 region has the DNA TGTGCCAGCATTCCACGGAGGACAGGGTCTAATGGCTACACCTTC. Encoded protein: CASIPRRTGSNGYTF.

This rearrangement joins TRBV7-9 to TRBJ2-5; D not resolved. V gave up 5 bases and J gave up 1 base, with 2 bases separating them. This CDR3 contains 11 residues. Germline CDR1 is SEHNR and CDR2 is FQNEAQ (reference sequence). The CDR3 bases are TGTGCCAGCAGCCTCCAAGAGACCCAGTACTTC. Encoded protein: CASSLQETQYF. Full variable domain (outside the CDR3, taken from reference TRBV7-9 and TRBJ2-5): DTGVSQNPRHKITKRGQNVTFRCDPISEHNRLYWYRQTLGQGPEFLTYFQNEAQLEKSRLLSDRFSAERPKGSFSTLEIQRTEQGDSAMYLCASSLQETQYFGPGTRLLVL.

This clone appeared once. This sequence joins TRBV2 and TRBJ2-1; 10 bases are a match to TRBD1. The V and J ends lost 6 bases and 6 bases, in that order; junction bases with no gene match: 5. CDR1 is SNHLY, CDR2 FYNNEI, per germline. The CDR3 runs 14 residues. CDR3 amino acids: CASSRGQGPNEQFF. Written as DNA, the CDR3 is TGTGCCAGCAGCAGGGGACAGGGGCCCAATGAGCAGTTCTTC.

The rearrangement joins TRBV28 to TRBJ2-2; TRBD1 aligns across 9 bases. CDR3 size: 15 residues. The germline V gene encodes CDR1 MDHEN and CDR2 SYDVKM. V was pared by 9 bases and J by 5 bases, with 10 bases of the junction left unmatched. CDR3 in amino acids: CASNTGGDRTGELFF. DNA for the CDR3: TGTGCCAGTAACACAGGGGGCGACAGGACCGGGGAGCTGTTTTTT.

This chain links TRBV19 with TRBJ1-2; the match to TRBD1 covers 7 bases. Per germline, CDR1 LNHDA and CDR2 SQIVND (reference sequence). The CDR3 contains 17 residues. V trimming: 4 bases; J trimming: 3 bases; junction bases outside the gene matches: 14. The DNA of the CDR3 is TGTGCCAGTAGTACCCAGGGGGGTAAAGCAGAGGACTATGGCTACACCTTC. This codes for CASSTQGGKAEDYGYTF.

V is TRBV18 and J is TRBJ1-2; 7 bases align to TRBD1. The junction had 7 bases not matched to a gene; V was cut back by 2 bases and J by 4 bases. The CDR3 runs 15 residues. From germline, CDR1 is KGHSH and CDR2 LQKENI. The CDR3 protein is CASSPSQWDSYGYTF. The CDR3 coding sequence is TGTGCCAGCTCACCATCTCAGTGGGACAGCTATGGCTACACCTTC. The full variable domain, completed using reference TRBV18 and TRBJ1-2, is NAGVMQNPRHLVRRRGQEARLRCSPMKGHSHVYWYRQLPEEGLKFMVYLQKENIIDESGMPKERFSAEFPKEGPSILRIQQVVRGDSAAYFCASSPSQWDSYGYTFGSGTRLTVV.

The chain combines TRBV7-9 with TRBJ2-7, with D unclear. This CDR3 contains 13 residues. CDR1 is SEHNR and CDR2 is FQNEAQ in the germline V gene (reference sequence). The germline V and J ends were trimmed by 4 bases and 4 bases, with 11 bases remaining between them. The CDR3 is CASSSGINYEQYF. CDR3 nucleotides: TGTGCCAGCAGCTCTGGGATCAATTACGAGCAGTACTTC.

There are a few counts of this clone. The rearrangement links TRBV6-1 to TRBJ2-2, with D possibly matching TRBD2 (5 bases). The germline V gene encodes CDR1 MNHNS and CDR2 SASEGT. Trimming pared 1 base from V and 4 bases from J, leaving 10 bases between. This CDR3 has 15 residues. This CDR3 reads CASSEGSVPTGELFF. For the CDR3, the DNA is TGTGCCAGCAGTGAAGGTAGCGTACCCACCGGGGAGCTGTTTTTT.

The genes are TRBV7-9 and TRBJ2-3, with D unclear. V shed 5 bases and J shed 4 bases, with 10 bases lying between them. The CDR3 has 13 residues. Looked up from germline, CDR1 is SEHNR and CDR2 is FQNEAQ (reference sequence). For the CDR3, the DNA is TGTGCCAGCAGCCCCCCCGCACCAGATACGCAGTATTTT. Its translation: CASSPPAPDTQYF.

The chain recombines TRBV2 with TRBJ2-7; D not resolved. The germline V gene has CDR1 SNHLY and CDR2 FYNNEI. Trimming took off 6 bases at V and 7 bases at J, with 10 bases between the two ends. The CDR3 runs 11 residues. In DNA, the CDR3 is TGTGCCAGCAGGAACGGTAGGGAGCAGTACTTC. Translated: CASRNGREQYF.

The chain has TRBV5-1 and TRBJ2-4; TRBD1 agrees at 9 bases. CDR3 length equals 15 residues. The germline CDR1 and CDR2 sequences are SGHRS and YFSETQ. V shed 0 bases and J 5 bases; nucleotides not matched to a gene: 3. The CDR3 nucleotides are TGCGCCAGCAGCTTGGGGGGACAGGGAGAAAACATTCAGTACTTC. This encodes CASSLGGQGENIQYF.

The CDR3 region is CASSATGSMGNTIYF. CDR3 sequence (DNA): TGTGCCAGCAGTGCGACAGGTTCCATGGGAAACACCATATATTTT. The chain is built from TRBV2 and TRBJ1-3; perhaps TRBD1 as D (6 bases). Trimming took off 4 bases at V and 4 bases at J, with 14 bases between the two ends. The germline gives CDR1 SNHLY, CDR2 FYNNEI. The CDR3 runs 15 residues.

V usage is TRBV19 and J usage is TRBJ2-7; the D call may be TRBD1 or TRBD2 (5 bases each). There are 14 residues in the CDR3. The V gene's germline CDR1 is LNHDA and CDR2 SQIVND (reference sequence). Deletions cut 5 bases from V and 1 base from J, with 12 bases between. As DNA, the CDR3 is TGTGCCAGTAGTGTCGGGACCGAATCCTACGAGCAGTACTTC. This sequence encodes CASSVGTESYEQYF. Supplemented by reference TRBV19 and TRBJ2-7, the full variable domain reads DGGITQSPKYLFRKEGQNVTLSCEQNLNHDAMYWYRQDPGQGLRLIYYSQIVNDFQKGDIAEGYSVSREKKESFPLTVTSAQKNPTAFYLCASSVGTESYEQYFGPGTRLTVT.

With respect to this clone: Within the sample, other DNA sequences also encode this same CDR3. The rearrangement uses TRBV29-1 and TRBJ1-1; D is perhaps TRBD1 (5 bases). Trimming took 6 bases from V and 4 from J, leaving 9 bases between them. From germline, CDR1 is SQVTM and CDR2 ANQGSEA. The CDR3 loop spans 11 amino acids. For the CDR3, the DNA is TGCAGCGTGGGGGGTGGCACTGAAGCTTTCTTT. This translates into CSVGGGTEAFF.

The CDR3 coding sequence is TGTGCCAGCAGCCAAACTTTAAAAGAATTTATCTTGCGCAATCAGCCCCAGCATTTT. Protein sequence: CASSQTLKEFILRNQPQHF. V usage is TRBV11-2 and J usage is TRBJ1-5; D unclear. CDR3 length: 19 residues. Deletions cut 5 bases from V and 2 bases from J, with 25 bases between. Germline CDR1 reads SGHAT; CDR2 reads FQNNGV.

This clone was detected only a few times. The DNA for the CDR3 is TGCGCCAGCAGTCCGACAGCTGAGCAGTTCTTC. This sequence encodes CASSPTAEQFF. The chain recombines TRBV10-2 with TRBJ2-1; perhaps TRBD1 as D (5 bases). Germline loops: CDR1 WSHSY, CDR2 SAAADI. The V and J ends lost 5 bases and 9 bases respectively, with 8 bases between them. The CDR3 is 11 residues long.

The chain joins TRBV5-1 to TRBJ1-1; unclear D gene. The germline CDR1 and CDR2 sequences are SGHRS and YFSETQ. Trimming took off 5 bases at V and 3 bases at J, with 17 bases between the two ends. CDR3 length: 15 residues. CDR3 sequence (DNA): TGCGCCAGCAGTTCAGCCGTGTCCATGGACACTGAAGCTTTCTTT. This sequence encodes CASSSAVSMDTEAFF.

The DNA of the CDR3 is TGTGCCAGCAGTTTCTCCGGGGGGGACACTGAAGCTTTCTTT. It translates to CASSFSGGDTEAFF. The rearrangement joins TRBV27 to TRBJ1-1, with D maybe TRBD1 (5 bases). The CDR3 is 14 residues long. CDR1 and CDR2 from the germline V gene are MNHEY and SMNVEV (reference sequence). Trimming cost V 3 bases and J 3 bases, with 11 bases left between them.

This rearrangement joins TRBV5-1 to TRBJ1-1; D may be TRBD1 (6 bases). The length of the CDR3 is 15 residues. The V end was cut by 2 bases, the J end by 1 base, with 12 bases between. The germline CDR1 and CDR2 sequences are SGHRS and YFSETQ. CDR3 bases: TGCGCCAGCAGCTTAGGAGGGGGAGAGAACACTGAAGCTTTCTTT. Translation: CASSLGGGENTEAFF.

The gene calls are TRBV5-4 and TRBJ2-3, with 8 bases matching TRBD1. Germline trimming cut 4 bases from V and 2 bases from J; bases unmatched to any gene: 9. Germline V gene lookup returns CDR1 SGHNT and CDR2 YYREEE (reference sequence). There are 16 residues in the CDR3. The CDR3 reads CASSGTGTGLTDTQYF. In DNA, the CDR3 is TGTGCCAGCAGCGGAACCGGGACAGGTCTCACAGATACGCAGTATTTT. Filled out from reference TRBV5-4 and TRBJ2-3, the complete variable domain reads ETGVTQSPTHLIKTRGQQVTLRCSSQSGHNTVSWYQQALGQGPQFIFQYYREEENGRGNFPPRFSGLQFPNYSSELNVNALELDDSALYLCASSGTGTGLTDTQYFGPGTRLTVL.

This clone was detected once. The chain carries TRBV18 and TRBJ1-1; D gene uncertain. Per the germline V gene, CDR1 is KGHSH and CDR2 is LQKENI. CDR3 length: 13 residues. V dropped 0 bases and J dropped 1 base, with 3 bases sitting between them. CDR3 in DNA: TGTGCCAGCTCACCACCGGGGAACACTGAAGCTTTCTTT. Amino acids: CASSPPGNTEAFF.

The chain is built from TRBV7-9 and TRBJ1-1; no clear D. V lost 3 bases, J lost 1 base, and 6 bases lay in between. CDR1 is SEHNR, CDR2 FQNEAQ, per germline (reference sequence). This CDR3 has 13 amino acids. The CDR3 DNA follows: TGTGCCAGCAGCTTGGCAGAGAACACTGAAGCTTTCTTT. Amino acids: CASSLAENTEAFF.

The chain employs TRBV5-1 and TRBJ1-1, with unresolved D. The germline V and J ends were trimmed by 4 bases and 5 bases, with 12 bases remaining between them. Germline V CDR1 and CDR2: SGHRS, YFSETQ. This CDR3 region has 13 residues. CDR3 coding DNA: TGCGCCAGCAGCGACAATTTGGGTACTGAAGCTTTCTTT. Its translation is CASSDNLGTEAFF.

The chain is built from TRBV7-8 and TRBJ2-1; 15 positions match TRBD2. The ends lost 3 bases at V and 7 bases at J; junction bases unmatched: 4. The CDR3 covers 16 residues. The germline V gene has CDR1 SGHVS and CDR2 FQNEAQ. The CDR3 DNA sequence: TGTGCCAGCAGCTTGACCGGGACTAGCGGGGGGAATGAGCAGTTCTTC. Protein: CASSLTGTSGGNEQFF. The full variable domain, in which reference TRBV7-8 and TRBJ2-1 provide the parts outside the CDR3, is GAGVSQSPRYKVAKRGQDVALRCDPISGHVSLFWYQQALGQGPEFLTYFQNEAQLDKSGLPSDRFFAERPEGSVSTLKIQRTQQEDSAVYLCASSLTGTSGGNEQFFGPGTRLTVL.

The CDR3 protein is CACAGTGGGIGELFF. The DNA of the CDR3 is TGTGCCTGCGCCGGGACAGGGGGCGGAATCGGGGAGCTGTTTTTT. This chain connects TRBV6-5 to TRBJ2-2; TRBD1 agrees at 12 bases. J gave up 7 bases and V 11 bases, and 11 bases lay outside the gene matches. Germline lookup yields CDR1 MNHEY and CDR2 SVGAGI. CDR3 size: 15 residues.